This TCR beta chain is from a study of shared clonotypes between healthy human individuals. J was trimmed by 5 bases and V by 6 bases; bases with no gene match: 11. CDR1 and CDR2 (germline): SGHAT, FQNNGV. This CDR3 is 17 amino acids long. Profiling relied on immunoSEQ multiplex PCR, and the TCRdb table lists in-frame clones only, not all of them. The sample holds 740,000 or so clones, around three quarters seen once. The chain employs TRBV11-2 and TRBJ2-3; 13 bases are shared with TRBD2. The clonotype comes from a woman aged 25 to 45 in good health. The source material was memory CD4+ T cells sorted from blood. Subset given: CD45RA-negative fraction. The CDR3 bases are TGTGCCAGCAGTAAAAGACTAGCGGGGGGTGCTTTAGATACGCAGTATTTT. It encodes CASSKRLAGGALDTQYF.